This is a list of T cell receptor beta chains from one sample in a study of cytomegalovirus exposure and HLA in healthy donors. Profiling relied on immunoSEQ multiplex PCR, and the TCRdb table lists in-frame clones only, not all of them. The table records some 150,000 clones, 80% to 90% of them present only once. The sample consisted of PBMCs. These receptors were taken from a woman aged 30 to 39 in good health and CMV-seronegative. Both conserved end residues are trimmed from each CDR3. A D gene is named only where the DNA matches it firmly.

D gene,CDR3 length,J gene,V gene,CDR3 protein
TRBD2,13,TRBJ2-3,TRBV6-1,ASSELAGGPNTQY
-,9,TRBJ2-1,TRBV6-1,ASSEAGGQF
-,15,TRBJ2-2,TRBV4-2,ASSLPLEQINTGELF
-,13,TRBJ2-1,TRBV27,ASSQTGTPFNEQF
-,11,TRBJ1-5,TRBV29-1,SVRGNSNQPQH
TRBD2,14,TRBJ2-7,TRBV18,ASSPPGLAGGSEQY
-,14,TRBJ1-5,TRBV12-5,ASGLAQGVVNQPQH
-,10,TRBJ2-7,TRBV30,AWKGSSYEQY
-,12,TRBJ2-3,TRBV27,ASSAATAPDTQY
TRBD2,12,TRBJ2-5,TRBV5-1,ASSWGGDQETQY
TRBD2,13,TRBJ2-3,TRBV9,ASSARRGDTDTQY
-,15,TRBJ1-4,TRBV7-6,ASSLAVTVATNEKLF
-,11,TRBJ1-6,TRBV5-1,ASSPEGNSPLH
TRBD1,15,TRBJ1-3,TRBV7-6,ASSSTGGTISGNTIY
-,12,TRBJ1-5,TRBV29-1,SVAMAGSNQPQH
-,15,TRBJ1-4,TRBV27,ASSPDWGLSTNEKLF
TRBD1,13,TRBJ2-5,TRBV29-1,SVAHRQGRGETQY
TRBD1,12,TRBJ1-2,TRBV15,ATSSPGQGYGYT
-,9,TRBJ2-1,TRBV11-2,ASSEGPDQF
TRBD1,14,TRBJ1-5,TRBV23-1,ASSQSYRGTDQPQH
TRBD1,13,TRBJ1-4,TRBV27,ASAWGGTGREKLF
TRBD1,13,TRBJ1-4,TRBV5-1,ASSLSGTGYEKLF
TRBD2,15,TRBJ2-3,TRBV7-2,ASSVRVSGGATDTQY
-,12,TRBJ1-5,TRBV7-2,ASSLVSTSQPQH
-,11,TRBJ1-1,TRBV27,ASSLILGEEAF
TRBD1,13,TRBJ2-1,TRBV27,ASSPGTGSYNEQF
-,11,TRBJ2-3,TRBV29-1,SVVGRLTDTQY
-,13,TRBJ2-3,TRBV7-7,ASSLGGGGADTQY
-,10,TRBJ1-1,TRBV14,ASGRRGTEAF
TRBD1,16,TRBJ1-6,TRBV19,ASSGSRTGSSYNSPLH
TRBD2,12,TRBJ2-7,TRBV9,ASSAGLAGHEQY
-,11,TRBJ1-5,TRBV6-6,ASSLRENQPQH
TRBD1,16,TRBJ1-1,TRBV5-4,ASSPAYRTGLGRTEAF
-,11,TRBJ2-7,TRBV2,ASRLSSFYEQY
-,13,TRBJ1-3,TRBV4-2,ASSQDRTEGNTIY
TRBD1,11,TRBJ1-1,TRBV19,ASRTGTIPEAF
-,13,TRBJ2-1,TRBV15,ATSRDRGSRNEQF
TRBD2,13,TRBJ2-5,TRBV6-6,ASSYTAGEVETQY
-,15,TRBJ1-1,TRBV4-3,ASSQAPVGVSLTEAF
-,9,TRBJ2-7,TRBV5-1,ASRQGYEQY
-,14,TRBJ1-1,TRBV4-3,ASSQALSGQNTEAF
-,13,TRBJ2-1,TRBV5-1,ASSLASVYYNEQF
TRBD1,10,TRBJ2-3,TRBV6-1,ASSARGYTQY
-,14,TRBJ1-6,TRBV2,ASSEDPGAYNSPLH
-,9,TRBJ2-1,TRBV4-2,ASRTDNEQF
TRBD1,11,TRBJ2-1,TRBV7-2,ASSLVGGTGEF
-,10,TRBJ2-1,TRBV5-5,ASSLAGDEQF
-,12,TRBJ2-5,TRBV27,ASSLSGGQETQY
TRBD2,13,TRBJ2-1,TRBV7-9,ASSETSGGHNEQF
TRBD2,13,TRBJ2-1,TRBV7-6,ASSLVAGSYNEQF
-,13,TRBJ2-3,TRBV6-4,ASSDSLASTDTQY
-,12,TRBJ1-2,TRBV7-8,ASSSPRVSYGYT
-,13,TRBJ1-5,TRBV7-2,ASSLGFGGTQPQH
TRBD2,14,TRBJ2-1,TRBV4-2,ASSQRERGFYNEQF
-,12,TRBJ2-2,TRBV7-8,ASSLQGNTGELF
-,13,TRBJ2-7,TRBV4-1,ASSQDRTGNYEQY
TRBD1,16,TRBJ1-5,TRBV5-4,ASSWGIWDREEDQPQH
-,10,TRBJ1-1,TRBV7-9,ASSLGASEAF
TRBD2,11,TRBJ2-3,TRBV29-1,SVPGRGTDTQY